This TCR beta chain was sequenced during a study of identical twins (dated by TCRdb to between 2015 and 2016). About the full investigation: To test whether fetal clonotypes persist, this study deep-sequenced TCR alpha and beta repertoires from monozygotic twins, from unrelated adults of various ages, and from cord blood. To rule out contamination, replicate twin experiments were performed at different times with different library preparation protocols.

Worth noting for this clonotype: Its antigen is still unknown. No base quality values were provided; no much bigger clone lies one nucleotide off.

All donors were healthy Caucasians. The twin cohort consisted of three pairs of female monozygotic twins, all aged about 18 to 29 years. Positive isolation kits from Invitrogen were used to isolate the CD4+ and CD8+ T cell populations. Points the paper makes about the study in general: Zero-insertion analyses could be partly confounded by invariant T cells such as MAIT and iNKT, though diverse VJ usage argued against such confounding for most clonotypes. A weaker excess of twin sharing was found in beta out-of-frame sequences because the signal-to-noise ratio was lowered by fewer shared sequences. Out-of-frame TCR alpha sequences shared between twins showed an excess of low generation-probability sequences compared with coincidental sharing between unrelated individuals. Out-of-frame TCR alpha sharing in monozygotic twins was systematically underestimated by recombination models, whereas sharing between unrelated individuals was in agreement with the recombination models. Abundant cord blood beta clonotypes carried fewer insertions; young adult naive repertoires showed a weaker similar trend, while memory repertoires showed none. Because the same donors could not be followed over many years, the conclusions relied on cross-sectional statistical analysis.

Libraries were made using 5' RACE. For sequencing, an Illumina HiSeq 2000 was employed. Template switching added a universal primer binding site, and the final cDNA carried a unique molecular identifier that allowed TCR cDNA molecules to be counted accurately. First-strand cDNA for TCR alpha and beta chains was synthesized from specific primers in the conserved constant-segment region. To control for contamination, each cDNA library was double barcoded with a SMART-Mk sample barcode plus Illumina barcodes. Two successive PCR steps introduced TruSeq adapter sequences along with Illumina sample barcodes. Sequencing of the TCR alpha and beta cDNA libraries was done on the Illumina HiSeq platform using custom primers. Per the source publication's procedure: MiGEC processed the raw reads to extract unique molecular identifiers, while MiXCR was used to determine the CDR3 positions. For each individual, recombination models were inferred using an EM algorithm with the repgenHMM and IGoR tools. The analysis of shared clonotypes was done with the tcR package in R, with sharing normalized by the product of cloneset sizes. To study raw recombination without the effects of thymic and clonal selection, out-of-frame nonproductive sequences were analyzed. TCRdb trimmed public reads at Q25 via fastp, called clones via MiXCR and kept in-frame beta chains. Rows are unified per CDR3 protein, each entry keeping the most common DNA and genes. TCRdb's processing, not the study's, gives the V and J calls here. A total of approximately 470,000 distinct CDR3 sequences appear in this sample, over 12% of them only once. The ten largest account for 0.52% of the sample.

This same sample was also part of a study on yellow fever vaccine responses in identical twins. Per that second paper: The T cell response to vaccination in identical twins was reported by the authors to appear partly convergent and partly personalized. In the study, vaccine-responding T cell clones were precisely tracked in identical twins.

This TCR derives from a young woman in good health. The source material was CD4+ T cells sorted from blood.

The bases read TGTGCCAGCAGCCGTTCCGGTGACTACTCCTACGAGCAGTACTTC. Translated, it gives CASSRSGDYSYEQYF. The receptor chain draws on TRBV4-2 and TRBJ2-7, and perhaps TRBD2 as D gene, on 5 matching bases. The CDR3 numbers 15 residues from cysteine through phenylalanine. The only DNA kept is the CDR3, 45 bases in frame from the first base. V was cut back by 4 bases and J by 0 bases, leaving a gap of 13 bases between them. CDR1 and CDR2 (LGHNA, YNFKEQ) derive from the germline V gene.